Listed below are T cell receptor beta chains from one sample, sequenced in a study of T cells in Graves' hyperthyroidism and ophthalmopathy. TCRdb analysed the multiplex PCR reads with MiXCR anew, one entry per CDR3 protein. The sample holds 600,000 to 750,000 distinct CDR3 sequences, approximately 15% seen once. The sequencing sample was made of blood. The receptor source for this set is a man over 45 with Graves' hyperthyroidism. The CDR3 runs from the conserved cysteine through the conserved F or W. Each record gives: V gene, J gene, D gene, clone size, CDR3 protein. D genes are given only for firm matches. The size field is filled for only some rows; it gives once, few, many or a size class.

TRBV19,TRBJ1-5,NA,many,CASTYGGWGNQPQHF
TRBV18,TRBJ1-1,NA,many,CASSHDRNTEAFF
TRBV2,TRBJ1-1,NA,NA,CASFRDINTEAFF
TRBV5-1,TRBJ2-1,TRBD2,few,CASSLNFGTSLIDEQFF
TRBV2,TRBJ2-3,NA,few,CASGRSYATDTQYF
TRBV7-9,TRBJ2-5,NA,NA,CATRGEKGYQETQYF
TRBV10-1,TRBJ1-1,NA,NA,CASSESTGNTEAFF
TRBV7-9,TRBJ1-2,NA,few,CASSLGAAPYGYTF
TRBV28,TRBJ1-5,NA,many,CASIKGHRLGNQPQHF
TRBV10-1,TRBJ2-7,TRBD2,many,CASSGVTGTSGSPSSYEQYF
TRBV5-1,TRBJ2-1,TRBD2,few,CASSPTVSGSYNEQFF
TRBV28,TRBJ1-4,NA,many,CASSSTASATNEKLFF
TRBV16,TRBJ2-1,TRBD2,NA,CASSPGLALDNEQFF
TRBV6-2/TRBV6-3,TRBJ2-7,TRBD2,many,CASTLDGGSSYEQYF
TRBV9,TRBJ2-2,NA,many,CASSVSGRITGELFF
TRBV18,TRBJ1-1,NA,many,CASSYRRQQQEAFF
TRBV7-6,TRBJ2-7,NA,NA,CASSFGLLGEQYF
TRBV3-1,TRBJ2-7,NA,few,CASGHRDQSLEQYF
TRBV20-1,TRBJ2-1,TRBD1,few,CSAREPTGASNNEQFF
TRBV5-6,TRBJ1-1,NA,many,CASSLVPGLQEDTEAFF
TRBV5-1,TRBJ2-6,NA,few,CASSSGDTGANVLTF
TRBV20-1,TRBJ1-3,TRBD1,NA,CSANDRVTGNTIYF
TRBV5-4,TRBJ2-2,NA,few,CASSADRTTGELFF
TRBV7-8,TRBJ2-7,NA,many,CASSSPGNRYEQYF
TRBV29-1,TRBJ2-1,TRBD2,few,CSVAAGGGPSYNEQFF
TRBV28,TRBJ2-2,NA,many,CASSSWGRSGELFF
TRBV7-2,TRBJ2-5,NA,many,CASSSDLGRETQYF
TRBV7-2,TRBJ2-1,NA,few,CASSSGTINNEQFF
TRBV10-2,TRBJ1-1,NA,many,CASIGQLTPEAFF
TRBV3-1,TRBJ1-2,NA,few,CASSQDPDGYYGYTF
TRBV11-2,TRBJ1-4,NA,few,CASTLGVGRLEKLFF
TRBV12-3/TRBV12-4,TRBJ1-2,TRBD1,few,CASSSPLGVGDREGYGYTF
TRBV6-5,TRBJ2-1,NA,many,CASSYPLRDGYNEQFF
TRBV2,TRBJ2-1,NA,many,CASGFIADEQFF
TRBV13,TRBJ1-1,NA,many,CASSLVFSGYTEAFF
TRBV3-1,TRBJ2-5,TRBD1,NA,CASSRRTGGETQYF
TRBV13,TRBJ2-1,NA,NA,CASSSNPPGLASEQFF
TRBV6-2/TRBV6-3,TRBJ2-3,NA,many,CASSYRRGDLTDTQYF
TRBV15,TRBJ1-2,NA,many,CATSREGFPGGYTF
TRBV2,TRBJ2-7,NA,many,CASTPVSSYEQYF
TRBV3-2,TRBJ2-5,NA,many,CASSQGDREETQYF
TRBV30,TRBJ1-5,NA,NA,CAWSIPGTQDVAQHF
TRBV29-1,TRBJ2-2,TRBD1,NA,CSVEDWDRESGELFF
TRBV7-9,TRBJ2-5,NA,many,CASSDVGTQYF
TRBV7-3,TRBJ2-3,TRBD2,few,CASSSPGLAGAPDTQYF
TRBV18,TRBJ2-1,TRBD2,NA,CASSPGIRTSGYNEQFF
TRBV6-1,TRBJ1-2,NA,few,CASRRGVSSDYGYTF
TRBV6-5,TRBJ2-1,NA,NA,CASSYSLIYNEQFF
TRBV7-9,TRBJ2-5,NA,many,CASSLYGGSETQYF
TRBV6-1,TRBJ2-3,TRBD2,NA,CASSEKTSGPRGDTQYF
TRBV4-3,TRBJ2-7,TRBD2,NA,CASSQEGGRYEQYF
TRBV28,TRBJ1-5,TRBD1,many,CASSLTGELSNQPQHF
TRBV27,TRBJ2-7,NA,many,CASSLKSSYEQYF
TRBV27,TRBJ1-5,NA,many,CASSPSRESNQPQHF
TRBV6-1,TRBJ2-3,NA,many,CASRKQGNAQYF
TRBV3-1,TRBJ2-1,NA,NA,CASSPSERAEQFF
TRBV30,TRBJ2-7,TRBD1,many,CAWSSPPGQGASEQYF
TRBV20-1,TRBJ1-1,NA,NA,CSATVDPVTEAFF
TRBV10-3,TRBJ2-2,TRBD2,many,CAISEDGAGVWSSGELFF
TRBV25-1,TRBJ1-1,NA,NA,CASSEFGGDLYNAAFF